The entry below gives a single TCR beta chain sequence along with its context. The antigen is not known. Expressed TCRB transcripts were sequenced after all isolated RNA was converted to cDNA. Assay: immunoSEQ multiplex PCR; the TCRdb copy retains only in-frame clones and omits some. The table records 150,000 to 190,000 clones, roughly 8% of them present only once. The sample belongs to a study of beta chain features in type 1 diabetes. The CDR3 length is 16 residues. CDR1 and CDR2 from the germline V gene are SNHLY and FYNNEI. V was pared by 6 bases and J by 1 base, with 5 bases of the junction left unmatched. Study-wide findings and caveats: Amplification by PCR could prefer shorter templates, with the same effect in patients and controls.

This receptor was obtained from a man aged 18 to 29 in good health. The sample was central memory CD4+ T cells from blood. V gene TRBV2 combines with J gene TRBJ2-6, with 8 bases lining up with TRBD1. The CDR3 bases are TGTGCCAGCAGAGGACAGGGAGGTTCTGGGGCCAACGTCCTGACTTTC. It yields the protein CASRGQGGSGANVLTF.